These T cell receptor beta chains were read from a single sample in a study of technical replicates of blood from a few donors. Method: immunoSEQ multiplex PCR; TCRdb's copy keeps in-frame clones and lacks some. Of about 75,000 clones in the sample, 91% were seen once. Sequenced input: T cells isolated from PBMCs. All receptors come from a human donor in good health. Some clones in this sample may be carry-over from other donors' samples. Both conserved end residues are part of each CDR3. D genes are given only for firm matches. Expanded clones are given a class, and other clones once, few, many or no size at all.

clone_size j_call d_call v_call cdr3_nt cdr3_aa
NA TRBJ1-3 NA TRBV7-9 TGTGCCAGCAGAAGAGGACAAGGCTTAGAGGCTGGAAACACCATATATTTT CASRRGQGLEAGNTIYF
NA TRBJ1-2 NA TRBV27 TGTGCCAGCACCGCCGCGGGGGGCGCAGGCTACACCTTC CASTAAGGAGYTF
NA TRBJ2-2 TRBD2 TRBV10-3 TGTGCCATCAGTGGCGGGGGGGCCGTCGGGGAGCTGTTTTTT CAISGGGAVGELFF
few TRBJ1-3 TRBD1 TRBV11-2 TGTGCCAGCCTCCGAGGGGGCAGCAGAGACACCATATATTTT CASLRGGSRDTIYF
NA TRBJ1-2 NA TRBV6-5 TGTGCCAGCAGCCGCCAACCCCGGGGTATCTATGGCTACACCTTC CASSRQPRGIYGYTF
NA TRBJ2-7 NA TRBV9 TGTGCCAGCAGCGTAGCCCTCGGTGCCTACGAGCAGTACTTC CASSVALGAYEQYF
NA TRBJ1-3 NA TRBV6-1 TGTGCCAGCAGTGAATTGGGGGCTTACGGAAACACCATATATTTT CASSELGAYGNTIYF
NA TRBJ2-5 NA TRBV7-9 TGTGCCAGCAGCTTGGGGGGAGAAGAGACCCAGTACTTC CASSLGGEETQYF
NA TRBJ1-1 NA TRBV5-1 TGCGCCAGCAGCTTTTTCTTGGCAGGAAACACTGAAGCTTTCTTT CASSFFLAGNTEAFF
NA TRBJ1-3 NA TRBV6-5 TGTGCCAGCAGTTACGTCACAGGAAACACCATATATTTT CASSYVTGNTIYF
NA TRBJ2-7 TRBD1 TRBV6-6 TGTGCCAGCCACAGGGGTCACTCCTACGAGCAGTACTTC CASHRGHSYEQYF
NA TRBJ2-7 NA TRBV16 TGTGCCAGCAGCCTCGACGGGGAGCAGTACTTC CASSLDGEQYF
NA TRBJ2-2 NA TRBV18 TGTGCCAGCTCACCCGAATTGTCGGTGACACACACCGGGGAGCTGTTTTTT CASSPELSVTHTGELFF
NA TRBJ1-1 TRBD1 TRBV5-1 TGCGCCAGCAGCCCGCCTACGACAGGGTCGGGTACTGAAGCTTTCTTT CASSPPTTGSGTEAFF
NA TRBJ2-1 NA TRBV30 TGTGCGCGGAAGGGGGGGGCGACGGGTGAGCAGTTCTTC CARKGGATGEQFF
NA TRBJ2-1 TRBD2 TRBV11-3 TGTGCCAGCAGCCCCCGGGGTGCTAGCGGGAGAGTGGATGAGCAGTTCTTC CASSPRGASGRVDEQFF